The rows below give T cell receptor beta chains drawn from one sample of a study of blood T cell repertoires in COVID-19. Method: immunoSEQ multiplex PCR; TCRdb's copy keeps in-frame clones and lacks some. In the table there are about 73,000 clones, about 74% of which are singletons. The sample was peripheral blood. The receptors stem from a man in his 70s with COVID-19, enrolled during active disease. Each CDR3 is given with its conserved first and last residue. The D gene is left open where the match is weak. Clone size is stated in some rows and not others, as once, few, many or a class when expanded.

TRBV6-1	.	TRBJ2-2	.	16	TGTGCCAGCAGTGACTTGAACATTCCTAACACCGGGGAGCTGTTTTTT	CASSDLNIPNTGELFF
TRBV7-8	.	TRBJ2-7	TRBD1	16	TGTGCCAGCAGCCCCAGACAGGGGGTAGTTGAAAACGAGCAGTACTTC	CASSPRQGVVENEQYF
TRBV28	.	TRBJ1-1	.	12	TGTGCCAGCAGTTTAATTTCTTCTGAAGCTTTCTTT	CASSLISSEAFF
TRBV5-5	.	TRBJ2-7	.	20	TGTGCCAGCAGCCATATGCAACAGATGAACATCCCTTTTAGCTCCTACGAGCAGTACTTC	CASSHMQQMNIPFSSYEQYF
TRBV7-9	few	TRBJ1-1	.	12	TGTGCCAGCAGCTCCATCAACACTGAAGCTTTCTTT	CASSSINTEAFF
TRBV7-9	.	TRBJ1-2	TRBD1	15	TGTGCCAGCAGCTCAGGACAGGGCGAGACCTATGGCTACACCTTC	CASSSGQGETYGYTF
TRBV30	.	TRBJ1-5	TRBD1	16	TGTGCCTGGAGTAGCCAGGGGGCCCTTAGCAATCAGCCCCAGCATTTT	CAWSSQGALSNQPQHF
TRBV6-2/TRBV6-3	.	TRBJ1-5	.	13	TGTGCCAGCAGTTACTTCGGAGATCAGCCCCAGCATTTT	CASSYFGDQPQHF
TRBV15	.	TRBJ1-2	.	15	TGTGCCACCAGTTCCGACACTCGCTTTAACTATGGCTACACCTTC	CATSSDTRFNYGYTF
TRBV5-1	.	TRBJ2-1	TRBD2	16	TGCGCCAGCAGCTTGGACGCGGGAGGAGTGTCGAATGAGCAGTTCTTC	CASSLDAGGVSNEQFF
TRBV7-8	.	TRBJ2-5	.	13	TGTGCCAGTCACAAGGGGTCGGAAGAGACCCAGTACTTC	CASHKGSEETQYF
TRBV11-3	few	TRBJ2-1	TRBD2	15	TGTGCCAGCAGTTCTGGACTAGCGGGATACAATGAGCAGTTCTTC	CASSSGLAGYNEQFF
TRBV7-6	.	TRBJ2-2	TRBD1	16	TGTGCCAGCAGCCCGGGACAGGGGGCGAACACCGGGGAGCTGTTTTTT	CASSPGQGANTGELFF
TRBV19	.	TRBJ2-1	TRBD1	15	TGTGCCAGTAGTATGGACAGGGGATTCTACAATGAGCAGTTCTTC	CASSMDRGFYNEQFF
TRBV4-3	few	TRBJ1-3	.	14	TGCGCCAGCAGCCAAGGCTACTCTGGAAACACCATATATTTT	CASSQGYSGNTIYF
TRBV9	.	TRBJ1-2	.	12	TGTGCCAGCAGCGTAGACTATAGCGGCTACACCTTC	CASSVDYSGYTF
TRBV7-5	.	TRBJ1-2	.	19	TGTGCCAGAAGCTTAGGATTGGTAGCCTTCAAGCAGCCTAACTATGGCTACACCTTC	CARSLGLVAFKQPNYGYTF
TRBV5-6	.	TRBJ1-5	TRBD1	15	TGTGCCAGCAGCTGGGGACAGTCTAGCAATCAGCCCCAGCATTTT	CASSWGQSSNQPQHF
TRBV5-4	.	TRBJ1-1	.	15	TGTGCCAGCAGCTTGGTCCCGGGACACAGGACCGAAGCTTTCTTT	CASSLVPGHRTEAFF
TRBV3-1/TRBV3-2	.	TRBJ2-7	.	14	TGTGCCAGCAGCCAAGTAGGGAGCTCCTACGAGCAGTACTTC	CASSQVGSSYEQYF
TRBV29-1	once	TRBJ2-5	.	13	TGCAGCGTTGACCGGGGGACCCAAGAGACCCAGTACTTC	CSVDRGTQETQYF
TRBV9	few	TRBJ1-1	TRBD1	15	TGTGCCAGCAGCGTAGGGGGACAGGGGATCACTGAAGCTTTCTTT	CASSVGGQGITEAFF
TRBV28	.	TRBJ1-5	.	15	TGTGCCAGCAGTCGTCCCGGGACAAGAAATCAGCCCCAGCATTTT	CASSRPGTRNQPQHF
TRBV29-1	.	TRBJ1-2	TRBD1	13	TGCAGCGCCGCCCAGGGGGGTGGCTATGGCTACACCTTC	CSAAQGGGYGYTF
TRBV7-2	.	TRBJ1-5	TRBD1	15	TGTGCCAGCAGCCCGCGGACAGGGTTTTACCAGCCCCAGCATTTT	CASSPRTGFYQPQHF
TRBV6-5	.	TRBJ2-7	.	12	TGTGCCAGCAGCTGGCCTCGGGGAAGACAGTACTTC	CASSWPRGRQYF
TRBV18	.	TRBJ1-1	.	15	TGTGCCAGCTCCCGCCGGGAGGGAAAGAACACTGAAGCTTTCTTT	CASSRREGKNTEAFF
TRBV7-2	.	TRBJ1-3	.	15	TGTGCCAGCCATCCCTTTTCGGGCTCTGGAAACACCATATATTTT	CASHPFSGSGNTIYF
TRBV5-3	.	TRBJ1-4	.	14	TGTGCCAGGGACCGACAGCGGGTAGGCGAAAAACTGTTTTTT	CARDRQRVGEKLFF
TRBV29-1	.	TRBJ1-1	.	12	TGCAGCGGCGGACAGACGAACACTGAAGCTTTCTTT	CSGGQTNTEAFF
TRBV9	many	TRBJ2-7	TRBD1	14	TGTGCCAGCAGCGTACTGGGACAGGGGAGGGAGCAGTACTTC	CASSVLGQGREQYF
TRBV23-1	few	TRBJ2-4	.	15	TGCGCCAGCCTAGATTTTCGGATAGCCAAAAACATTCAGTACTTC	CASLDFRIAKNIQYF
TRBV15	.	TRBJ1-2	TRBD1	13	TGTGCCACCAGCACGGACAGGGTCTATGGCTACACCTTC	CATSTDRVYGYTF
TRBV19	.	TRBJ1-5	TRBD1	17	TGTGCCAGTAGTAACCGTGTTCCGGGACAGGGAAATCAGCCCCAGCATTTT	CASSNRVPGQGNQPQHF
TRBV13	few	TRBJ2-1	TRBD2	16	TGTGCCAGCAGCTTAGAGACTAGCGGGAGTATGAATGAGCAGTTCTTC	CASSLETSGSMNEQFF
TRBV11-1	.	TRBJ1-1	.	15	TGTGCCAGCAGGTTTGGGGGGATGGGAGGCACTGAAGCTTTCTTT	CASRFGGMGGTEAFF
TRBV5-1	.	TRBJ2-7	TRBD1	15	TGCGCCAGCAGCTCCCAATCCGGGACAGGTTACGAGCAGTACTTC	CASSSQSGTGYEQYF
TRBV18	.	TRBJ1-5	.	13	TGTGCCAGCACGACAGGCCCCAATCAGCCCCAGCATTTT	CASTTGPNQPQHF
TRBV5-1	few	TRBJ2-1	.	16	TGCGCCAGCAGCTTGGTAGCAGAGAGCTCCTACAATGAGCAGTTCTTC	CASSLVAESSYNEQFF
TRBV12-3/TRBV12-4	.	TRBJ1-1	.	13	TGTGCCAGCAGTTTCTCGGGGAACACTGAAGCTTTCTTT	CASSFSGNTEAFF
TRBV4-1	.	TRBJ1-2	TRBD1	14	TGCGCCAGCAGCCTACCGGGACAGGGGAGAGGGAACACCTTC	CASSLPGQGRGNTF
TRBV25-1	.	TRBJ1-1	.	13	TGTGCCAGCGAGAGAGGGACTAACACTGAAGCTTTCTTT	CASERGTNTEAFF
TRBV4-3	.	TRBJ2-7	TRBD2	16	TGCGCCAGCAGCCAGGGGGAGGGTCTAAACTCCTACGAGCAGTACTTC	CASSQGEGLNSYEQYF
TRBV4-1	once	TRBJ2-3	TRBD2	16	TGCGCCAGCAAACCACTAGCGAACGACCGCACAGATACGCAGTATTTT	CASKPLANDRTDTQYF
TRBV7-2	.	TRBJ2-5	.	13	TGTGCCAGCAGCGTAGGACAGCTAGAGACCCAGTACTTC	CASSVGQLETQYF
TRBV7-3	.	TRBJ2-2	.	13	TGTGCCAGCAGCCTACCTGGGCCCGGGGAGCTGTTTTTT	CASSLPGPGELFF
TRBV11-2	.	TRBJ1-4	TRBD1	16	TGTGCCAGCAGCTTAGGTCCGGACAGGGGCGATGAAAAACTGTTTTTT	CASSLGPDRGDEKLFF